Listed below are T cell receptor beta chains from one sample, sequenced in a study of CD8 T cells in ankylosing spondylitis. TCRdb itself ran the 5' RACE reads through MiXCR, one entry per CDR3 protein. This table has almost 45,000 distinct CDR3 sequences, more than 9.5% appearing once. The sample consisted of blood, either unsorted or a sorted T cell fraction (not recorded which). The receptors stem from a male donor with ankylosing spondylitis or in good health (not recorded which). The CDR3 runs from the conserved cysteine through the conserved F or W. A D gene is named only where the DNA matches it firmly. Part of the rows lack a size; the others show once, few, many or a class for expanded clones.

abundance,d_gene,v_gene,j_gene,CDR3aa,CDR3nt
NA,TRBD1,TRBV5-1,TRBJ1-6,CASSLETGVSPLHF,TGCGCCAGCAGCTTGGAGACAGGGGTATCACCCCTCCACTTT
many,TRBD1,TRBV9,TRBJ2-2,CASSARLTGDTGELFF,TGTGCCAGCAGCGCGCGCCTGACAGGGGACACCGGGGAGCTGTTTTTT
many,NA,TRBV5-1,TRBJ2-7,CASSLGAGVSYEQYF,TGCGCCAGCAGCTTGGGGGCAGGGGTGTCCTACGAGCAGTACTTC
NA,NA,TRBV12-3/TRBV12-4,TRBJ1-1,CASAPEAFF,TGTGCCAGCGCCCCGGAAGCTTTCTTT
many,NA,TRBV20-1,TRBJ2-1,CSAQGGDYNEQFF,TGCAGTGCCCAGGGGGGGGATTACAATGAGCAGTTCTTC
many,TRBD1,TRBV24-1,TRBJ2-2,CATSDSTGWTGNTGELFF,TGTGCCACCAGTGATAGTACTGGTTGGACAGGGAACACCGGGGAGCTGTTTTTT
few,NA,TRBV5-1,TRBJ1-3,CASSLEGQISGNTIYF,TGCGCCAGCAGCTTGGAAGGACAGATCTCTGGAAACACCATATATTTT
many,NA,TRBV10-3,TRBJ2-1,CAISPGTQFSSYNEQFF,TGTGCCATCAGTCCCGGGACCCAGTTTAGCTCCTACAATGAGCAGTTCTTC
many,NA,TRBV3-1,TRBJ2-2,CASSQGPLRELFF,TGTGCCAGCAGCCAAGGCCCCCTCCGGGAGCTGTTTTTT
few,TRBD1,TRBV11-3,TRBJ1-2,CASSYTDQDRVYGYTF,TGTGCCAGCAGCTACACCGACCAAGACAGGGTCTATGGCTACACCTTC
few,NA,TRBV3-1,TRBJ1-1,CASSPGGGDTEAFF,TGTGCCAGCAGCCCGGGCGGCGGGGACACTGAAGCTTTCTTT
NA,NA,TRBV19,TRBJ2-7,CAGSNSRDLVYEQYF,TGTGCCGGTAGTAATTCCCGGGACCTTGTGTACGAGCAGTACTTC
many,NA,TRBV27,TRBJ1-6,CASSLGWVGSPLHF,TGTGCCAGCAGTTTGGGTTGGGTAGGTTCACCCCTCCACTTT
NA,TRBD1,TRBV5-1,TRBJ1-2,CASSLEGQGDGYTF,TGCGCCAGCAGCTTGGAGGGACAGGGTGATGGCTACACCTTC
many,NA,TRBV12-3/TRBV12-4,TRBJ2-2,CASSSLGHTGELFF,TGTGCCAGCAGCTCCCTGGGGCACACCGGGGAGCTGTTTTTT
many,NA,TRBV29-1,TRBJ2-7,CSGGLSLYEQYF,TGCAGCGGGGGACTTAGCCTGTACGAGCAGTACTTC
many,TRBD1,TRBV29-1,TRBJ2-7,CSVEGQAYEQYF,TGCAGCGTCGAGGGACAGGCCTACGAGCAGTACTTC
NA,NA,TRBV7-9,TRBJ2-1,CASSLAGQYNEQFF,TGTGCCAGCAGCTTAGCGGGACAATACAATGAGCAGTTCTTC
many,NA,TRBV12-3/TRBV12-4,TRBJ1-6,CASSLLFSYNSPLHF,TGTGCCAGCAGTTTACTTTTCTCCTATAATTCACCCCTCCACTTT
many,NA,TRBV29-1,TRBJ2-3,CSVAASVGTDTQYF,TGCAGCGTTGCGGCTAGCGTTGGCACAGATACGCAGTATTTT
many,TRBD1,TRBV29-1,TRBJ1-5,CSVQGQDQPQHF,TGCAGCGTACAGGGGCAAGATCAGCCCCAGCATTTT
few,TRBD1,TRBV5-1,TRBJ2-3,CASSLRQGAEDTQYF,TGCGCCAGCAGCTTGAGACAGGGGGCAGAAGATACGCAGTATTTT
many,NA,TRBV12-3/TRBV12-4,TRBJ1-5,CASSLEANQPQHF,TGTGCCAGCAGTTTAGAGGCAAATCAGCCCCAGCATTTT
NA,TRBD1,TRBV30,TRBJ1-1,CAWSAQGTEAFF,TGTGCCTGGAGTGCACAGGGGACTGAAGCTTTCTTT
many,TRBD1,TRBV5-1,TRBJ1-4,CASSSGQSNEKLFF,TGCGCCAGCAGCTCGGGACAGAGTAATGAAAAACTGTTTTTT
few,NA,TRBV7-9,TRBJ1-5,CASSQTGGDSQPQHF,TGTGCCAGCAGCCAAACTGGCGGGGACTCGCAGCCCCAGCATTTT
many,TRBD1,TRBV11-2,TRBJ1-4,CASSPDREKLFF,TGTGCCAGCAGCCCGGACAGGGAAAAACTGTTTTTT